These 9 T cell receptor beta chains were all obtained from the same sample, sequenced in a study of OX40 agonist ivuxolimab in advanced cancers. Assay: immunoSEQ multiplex PCR; the TCRdb copy retains only in-frame clones and omits some. The table has approximately 82,000 clones, over 80% seen once. Sequencing was performed on CD4+ or CD8+ T cells sorted from blood, taken in a trial of the OX40 agonist ivuxolimab. Source of these receptors: an adult with an advanced solid tumor such as melanoma, head and neck, liver or kidney cancer.

V gene TRBV18 combines with J gene TRBJ1-2, with D unclear. Per germline, CDR1 KGHSH and CDR2 LQKENI. The CDR3 runs 14 residues. Trimming took off 6 bases at V and 5 bases at J, with 16 bases between the two ends. The CDR3 coding sequence is TGTGCCAGCTCGATGGCAGGCGGCGAATATGGCTACACCTTC. Translating gives CASSMAGGEYGYTF.

V usage is TRBV18 and J usage is TRBJ1-2; D uncertain. Germline-derived CDR1 and CDR2 are KGHSH and LQKENI. The CDR3 consists of 14 residues. V shed 3 bases and J shed 1 base, with 9 bases lying between them. The chain's CDR3 is CASSPPQFNYGYTF. In DNA, the CDR3 is TGTGCCAGCTCACCTCCCCAGTTTAACTATGGCTACACCTTC.

About this clone itself: Additional DNA sequences in this sample encode the identical CDR3. The chain combines TRBV30 with TRBJ1-6; D unresolved. The CDR3 runs to 13 residues. Germline lookup yields CDR1 GTSNPN and CDR2 SVGIG (reference sequence). V was pared by 0 bases and J by 8 bases, with 8 bases between. The CDR3 reads CAWSVLADSPLHF. DNA of the CDR3: TGTGCCTGGAGTGTACTGGCGGATTCACCCCTCCACTTT.

This clone appeared a single time. CDR3 residues: CASSQDPAQGDYGYTF. CDR3 DNA sequence: TGCGCCAGCAGCCAAGATCCGGCACAGGGAGACTATGGCTACACCTTC. The chain has TRBV4-1 and TRBJ1-2; tentatively, D is TRBD1 (6 bases). CDR3 length: 16 residues. Germline loops: CDR1 MGHRA, CDR2 YSYEKL. Trimming pared 0 bases from V and 3 bases from J, leaving 14 bases between.

The count of this clone is one. V gene TRBV9 combines with J gene TRBJ1-2, with D tentatively TRBD1 (5 bases). The CDR3 spans 14 residues. Germline V gives CDR1 SGDLS, CDR2 YYNGEE. Trimming shortened V by 0 bases and J by 6 bases, and 12 bases separated the two germline ends. The CDR3 DNA sequence: TGTGCCAGCAGCGTAGATCCAGGGCGCCATGGCTACACCTTC. Translating gives CASSVDPGRHGYTF.

This rearrangement joins TRBV11-2 to TRBJ2-7, with D perhaps matching TRBD1 (5 bases). Looked up from germline, CDR1 is SGHAT and CDR2 is FQNNGV. The CDR3 runs 11 residues. The ends were cut back, 0 bases at V and 10 bases at J, with 7 bases in the middle. In DNA, the CDR3 is TGTGCCAGCAGCTTAGATAGGGGCCAGTACTTC. It specifies CASSLDRGQYF. The full variable domain, rest sourced from reference TRBV11-2 and TRBJ2-7, is EAGVAQSPRYKIIEKRQSVAFWCNPISGHATLYWYQQILGQGPKLLIQFQNNGVVDDSQLPKDRFSAERLKGVDSTLKIQPAKLEDSAVYLCASSLDRGQYFGPGTRLTVT.

The chain uses TRBV2 and TRBJ1-5; D is unresolved. Germline V gene data show CDR1 as SNHLY and CDR2 as FYNNEI. Trimming cost V 6 bases and J 1 base, with 10 bases left between them. This CDR3 contains 14 residues. The CDR3 spells CASRAGLSNQPQHF. The CDR3 DNA sequence: TGTGCCAGCAGGGCAGGACTGAGCAATCAGCCCCAGCATTTT.

The J gene is TRBJ2-5, the V gene TRBV5-6; TRBD1 aligns across 9 bases. The CDR3 is 16 residues long. In germline, CDR1 is SGHDT, CDR2 YYEEEE. V dropped 1 base and J dropped 3; count of bases not matched to a gene: 7. The CDR3 loop is CASSLLRQGVKETQYF. Here the CDR3 DNA reads TGTGCCAGCAGCTTGCTGAGACAGGGGGTCAAAGAGACCCAGTACTTC.

The chain uses TRBV5-1 and TRBJ1-1; perhaps TRBD1 as D (5 bases). The CDR3 covers 13 residues. The V end lost 4 bases, the J end lost 4 bases, and 11 bases lay between the germline ends. The germline V gene encodes CDR1 SGHRS and CDR2 YFSETQ. CDR3 in amino acids: CASSPIGGTEAFF. CDR3 sequence (DNA): TGCGCCAGCAGCCCCATCGGGGGCACTGAAGCTTTCTTT.